The next 32 T cell receptor beta chains were all read from a single sample in a study of cytomegalovirus exposure and HLA in healthy donors. Use of 60 Vbeta and 13 Jbeta primers characterized the PCR. The method was immunoSEQ multiplex PCR; TCRdb's version includes in-frame clones alone and lacks a portion of them. Altogether about 100,000 clones are present, 84% being singletons, with the ten largest covering 1.2%. Sequenced input: PBMCs. These receptor sequences come from a woman aged 18-30 years in good health and CMV-seronegative.

The DNA of the CDR3 is TGTGCCAGCAGACACAGGGGAGTCGCGGGGGAGCTGTTTTTT. It is translated as CASRHRGVAGELFF. The chain is built from TRBV5-8 and TRBJ2-2; the match to TRBD1 covers 7 bases. CDR1 and CDR2 from the germline V gene are SGHTS and YDEGEE. This CDR3 region has 14 residues. Trimming removed 5 bases from V and 8 bases from J; junction bases left unmatched: 9. The whole variable domain, remainder taken from reference TRBV5-8 and TRBJ2-2, is EAGVTQSPTHLIKTRGQQATLRCSPISGHTSVYWYQQALGLGLQFLLWYDEGEERNRGNFPPRFSGRQFPNYSSELNVNALELEDSALYLCASRHRGVAGELFFGEGSRLTVL.

This clone appeared once. The chain is built from TRBV5-5 and TRBJ1-3, with TRBD1 matching 8 bases. Looked up from germline, CDR1 is SGHKS and CDR2 is YYEKEE (reference sequence). With 2 bases clipped from V and 2 bases from J, the junction kept 6 bases outside the gene matches. The CDR3 covers 16 residues. The CDR3 here is CASSFETGVAGNTIYF. Here the CDR3 DNA reads TGTGCCAGCAGCTTTGAGACAGGGGTAGCTGGAAACACCATATATTTT.

The V call is TRBV5-1, the J call TRBJ2-3, with TRBD2 matching over 10 bases. Germline V gene lookup returns CDR1 SGHRS and CDR2 YFSETQ. This CDR3 comprises 15 residues. Losses at the gene ends were 5 bases for V and 4 bases for J; bases not matched to a gene: 7. CDR3 nucleotide sequence: TGCGCCAGCAGGCCAACTAGCGGGGTTTCAGATACGCAGTATTTT. Amino acid sequence: CASRPTSGVSDTQYF.

This clone was seen a handful of times. In DNA, the CDR3 is TGCGCCAGCAGCCAAAGCTCGTCGCCGGCTAATGAAAAACTGTTTTTT. Its protein is CASSQSSSPANEKLFF. The chain couples TRBV4-1 to TRBJ1-4; D unresolved. The CDR3 extends over 16 amino acids. V was cut by 2 bases and J by 3 bases, with 13 bases left in between. Germline V CDR1 and CDR2: MGHRA, YSYEKL.

V and J are TRBV5-1 and TRBJ2-5; 9 nucleotides line up with TRBD1. Germline-derived CDR1 and CDR2 are SGHRS and YFSETQ. The CDR3 contains 16 residues. After removal of 0 bases from V and 0 bases from J, the junction contained 3 bases not matched to a gene. CDR3 protein: CASSLGGTGHQETQYF. In DNA, the CDR3 is TGCGCCAGCAGCTTGGGTGGGACAGGGCACCAAGAGACCCAGTACTTC.

This chain links TRBV5-8 with TRBJ1-2; D not resolved. V lost 4 bases and J lost 8, with 15 bases in between. The V gene's germline CDR1 is SGHTS and CDR2 YDEGEE. The CDR3 totals 13 residues. The CDR3 spells CASSPGGLAGYTF. CDR3 nucleotides: TGTGCCAGCAGCCCCGGAGGGTTGGCCGGCTACACCTTC.

As for this clone: At one boundary the junction diverges from the germline segment, which might be a read error. This chain joins TRBV7-3 and TRBJ2-1, with unresolved D. Germline assignment: CDR1 SGHTA and CDR2 FQGTGA. The CDR3 extends over 13 amino acids. CDR3 protein: CASSLTFGNGQFF. CDR3 bases: TGTGCCAGCAGCTTAACTTTTGGCAATGGGCAGTTCTTC.

V gene TRBV4-1 combines with J gene TRBJ2-4; 9 nucleotides agree with TRBD1. Per germline, CDR1 MGHRA and CDR2 YSYEKL. V trimming: 3 bases; J trimming: 2 bases; junction bases outside the gene matches: 5. The CDR3 length is 16 residues. The chain's CDR3 is CASSQETGGSKNIQYF. DNA for the CDR3: TGCGCCAGCAGCCAGGAGACAGGGGGTTCCAAAAACATTCAGTACTTC.

The chain carries TRBV7-2 and TRBJ2-2; 9 nucleotides line up with TRBD1. The CDR3 is made up of 16 amino acids. The V segment lost 6 bases and the J segment 7 bases; nucleotides outside the gene matches: 12. The V gene's germline CDR1 is SGHTA and CDR2 FQGNSA. The CDR3 DNA sequence: TGTGCCAGCAGGCGACCGGGACAGGGTTGGAGCGGGGAGCTGTTTTTT. The encoded protein is CASRRPGQGWSGELFF.

The chain couples TRBV5-6 to TRBJ1-1, with 7 bases matching TRBD1. CDR1 is SGHDT, CDR2 YYEEEE, per germline. The CDR3 is 16 amino acids. V was clipped by 4 bases and J by 2 bases; unmatched bases: 11. CDR3 sequence (DNA): TGTGCCAGCAGCCAGATGGGACAGCTCACAAACACTGAAGCTTTCTTT. It codes for CASSQMGQLTNTEAFF.

This rearrangement joins TRBV6-1 to TRBJ2-2; TRBD1 is a possible D gene (6 bases). The length of the CDR3 is 15 residues. V lost 3 bases to trimming and J lost 0 bases, with 8 bases between them. Germline V gene sequence: CDR1 MNHNS, CDR2 SASEGT. For the CDR3, the DNA is TGTGCCAGCAGTGATGGACAGACGAACACCGGGGAGCTGTTTTTT. As protein: CASSDGQTNTGELFF.

This clone appeared a few times. This chain uses TRBV19 with TRBJ2-7; 9 nucleotides match TRBD1. Looked up from germline, CDR1 is LNHDA and CDR2 is SQIVND (reference sequence). The CDR3 loop spans 14 amino acids. V trimming: 3 bases; J trimming: 3 bases; junction bases outside the gene matches: 3. The CDR3 sequence: CASSIRGQGYEQYF. In DNA, the CDR3 is TGTGCCAGTAGTATCCGGGGACAGGGCTACGAGCAGTACTTC. Using reference TRBV19 and TRBJ2-7 for the parts outside the CDR3, the full variable domain is DGGITQSPKYLFRKEGQNVTLSCEQNLNHDAMYWYRQDPGQGLRLIYYSQIVNDFQKGDIAEGYSVSREKKESFPLTVTSAQKNPTAFYLCASSIRGQGYEQYFGPGTRLTVT.

The rearrangement joins TRBV19 to TRBJ2-7; 12 nucleotides match TRBD1. Trimming cost V 3 bases and J 4 bases; bases outside gene matches: 7. The CDR3 length is 16 residues. Germline V gene sequence: CDR1 LNHDA, CDR2 SQIVND (reference sequence). CDR3 region: CASSIDVGQGAYEQYF. The CDR3 nucleotides read TGTGCCAGTAGTATTGACGTGGGACAGGGGGCTTACGAGCAGTACTTC.

The chain combines TRBV11-2 with TRBJ2-2; TRBD2 matches 10 bases. Looked up from germline, CDR1 is SGHAT and CDR2 is FQNNGV. V was pared by 1 base and J by 3 bases, with 8 bases of the junction left unmatched. The CDR3 is made up of 18 amino acids. The CDR3 coding sequence is TGTGCCAGCAGCTTAGTTCCTAGCGGGAGAGGAGACACCGGGGAGCTGTTTTTT. Protein: CASSLVPSGRGDTGELFF.

The rearrangement links TRBV7-7 to TRBJ2-5; D not resolved. Germline V lookup: CDR1 SSHAT, CDR2 FNYEAQ (reference sequence). V lost 5 bases and J 4 bases, leaving 14 bases between the germline ends. The CDR3 runs 14 residues. CDR3 residues: CASSDPRQRETQYF. The CDR3 bases are TGTGCCAGCAGCGACCCACGGCAGCGAGAGACCCAGTACTTC. The full variable domain, its missing parts supplied by reference TRBV7-7 and TRBJ2-5, is GAGVSQSPRYKVTKRGQDVTLRCDPISSHATLYWYQQALGQGPEFLTYFNYEAQPDKSGLPSDRFSAERPEGSISTLTIQRTEQRDSAMYRCASSDPRQRETQYFGPGTRLLVL.

V usage is TRBV9 and J usage is TRBJ2-2, with D maybe TRBD2 (6 bases). Germline lookup yields CDR1 SGDLS and CDR2 YYNGEE. This CDR3 has 16 amino acids. The V end lost 0 bases, the J end lost 2 bases, and 11 bases lay between the germline ends. CDR3 protein: CASSVDGGANTGELFF. The CDR3, as DNA: TGTGCCAGCAGCGTAGATGGAGGGGCTAACACCGGGGAGCTGTTTTTT. Combining the CDR3 with reference TRBV9 and TRBJ2-2 gives the whole variable domain DSGVTQTPKHLITATGQRVTLRCSPRSGDLSVYWYQQSLDQGLQFLIQYYNGEERAKGNILERFSAQQFPDLHSELNLSSLELGDSALYFCASSVDGGANTGELFFGEGSRLTVL.

To note about this clone: One junction end does not reproduce the germline sequence, and a read error may be involved. The chain has TRBV7-9 and TRBJ2-7; TRBD2 matches 7 bases. The CDR3 is 16 residues long. Germline V gene sequence: CDR1 SEHNR, CDR2 FQNEAQ (reference sequence). CDR3 coding DNA: TGTTCCAGCAGCTTAGCCATGGGCGGGAGCTCCTACGAGCAGTACTTC. The encoded protein is CSSSLAMGGSSYEQYF.

A few counts support this clone. The chain carries TRBV5-6 and TRBJ2-7, with D maybe TRBD2 (5 bases). The CDR3 has 14 residues. Trimming shortened V by 4 bases and J by 2 bases, and 13 bases separated the two germline ends. Looked up from germline, CDR1 is SGHDT and CDR2 is YYEEEE. CDR3 sequence: CASSPEGRTYEQYF. DNA of the CDR3: TGTGCCAGCAGCCCAGAGGGCAGGACCTACGAGCAGTACTTC.

This chain connects TRBV7-2 to TRBJ2-1, with TRBD1 matching 8 bases. V lost 5 bases to trimming and J lost 4 bases; unmatched junction nucleotides: 7. The CDR3 sequence is 15 residues long. Germline CDR1 and CDR2: SGHTA and FQGNSA. The CDR3 sequence: CASSPTGTGYNEQFF. CDR3 nucleotide sequence: TGTGCCAGCAGCCCAACCGGGACAGGTTACAATGAGCAGTTCTTC.

The V gene is TRBV5-4, the J gene TRBJ2-5; D is possibly TRBD2 (5 bases). The CDR3 consists of 18 residues. Germline V gene lookup returns CDR1 SGHNT and CDR2 YYREEE (reference sequence). V shed 1 base and J shed 2 bases, with 21 bases lying between them. Here the CDR3 reads CASSLSIAEGTSQETQYF. The CDR3 DNA reads TGTGCCAGCAGCTTGAGCATCGCTGAGGGTACCTCGCAAGAGACCCAGTACTTC. Full variable domain (remainder filled in from reference TRBV5-4 and TRBJ2-5): ETGVTQSPTHLIKTRGQQVTLRCSSQSGHNTVSWYQQALGQGPQFIFQYYREEENGRGNFPPRFSGLQFPNYSSELNVNALELDDSALYLCASSLSIAEGTSQETQYFGPGTRLLVL.

V is TRBV5-1 and J is TRBJ2-6; D remains unclear. CDR3 length: 15 amino acids. Trimming cost V 5 bases and J 2 bases, with 11 bases left between them. Germline V gene data show CDR1 as SGHRS and CDR2 as YFSETQ. The CDR3 bases are TGCGCCAGCAGGCCCGAGGTGGCTGGGGCCAACGTCCTGACTTTC. Protein sequence: CASRPEVAGANVLTF.

V gene TRBV28 combines with J gene TRBJ2-7, with 12 bases aligning to TRBD2. This CDR3 has 17 residues. Germline lookup yields CDR1 MDHEN and CDR2 SYDVKM. The V gene end was trimmed by 6 bases and the J gene end by 6 bases; junction bases not matched to a gene: 15. CDR3 region: CASRPLGASGGVREQYF. In DNA form, the CDR3 reads TGTGCCAGCAGGCCCCTTGGCGCTAGCGGGGGGGTTCGCGAGCAGTACTTC.

The V and J genes are TRBV2 and TRBJ1-1; a possible D gene is TRBD1 (5 bases). The CDR3 length is 16 residues. V lost 2 bases and J lost 0, with 13 bases in between. Germline V gives CDR1 SNHLY, CDR2 FYNNEI. The CDR3 sequence is CASSEWSGNMNTEAFF. CDR3 DNA sequence: TGTGCCAGCAGTGAATGGTCAGGGAATATGAACACTGAAGCTTTCTTT. The full variable domain, with the rest looked up from reference TRBV2 and TRBJ1-1, is EPEVTQTPSHQVTQMGQEVILRCVPISNHLYFYWYRQILGQKVEFLVSFYNNEISEKSEIFDDQFSVERPDGSNFTLKIRSTKLEDSAMYFCASSEWSGNMNTEAFFGQGTRLTVV.

This rearrangement joins TRBV5-8 to TRBJ2-1; TRBD1 might be the D (5 bases). The CDR3 is 14 amino acids. The germline CDR1 and CDR2 sequences are SGHTS and YDEGEE. V lost 4 bases and J 3 bases, leaving 11 bases between the germline ends. This chain's CDR3 is CASSPGLNYNEQFF. The CDR3 DNA is TGTGCCAGCAGCCCAGGGCTGAACTACAATGAGCAGTTCTTC.

The V call is TRBV18, the J call TRBJ2-2; D ambiguous. Trimming removed 4 bases from V and 6 bases from J, with 6 bases in between. Germline lookup yields CDR1 KGHSH and CDR2 LQKENI. The CDR3 is made up of 12 amino acids. The CDR3 reads CASSLASGELFF. CDR3 in DNA: TGTGCCAGCTCACTGGCCTCCGGGGAGCTGTTTTTT.

The V gene is TRBV6-5, the J gene TRBJ1-6, with no clear D. The CDR3 has 15 amino acids. Germline V gene data show CDR1 as MNHEY and CDR2 as SVGAGI. Trimming cost V 2 bases and J 9 bases, with 14 bases left between them. In DNA form, the CDR3 reads TGTGCCAGCAGTTACGAGCCGGGAACTTCTTCACCCCTCCACTTT. Protein: CASSYEPGTSSPLHF.

V and J are TRBV28 and TRBJ2-5; 12 bases fit TRBD1. The CDR3 is made up of 16 amino acids. CDR1 is MDHEN and CDR2 is SYDVKM in the germline V gene. The ends lost 3 bases at V and 5 bases at J; junction bases unmatched: 7. The CDR3 DNA is TGTGCCAGCAGTTTTTGGCGGGACAGGGGGCGGGAGACCCAGTACTTC. Translating gives CASSFWRDRGRETQYF.

This clone has just a few counts. This chain uses TRBV7-3 with TRBJ2-3, with D perhaps matching TRBD2 (7 bases). Germline CDR1 and CDR2: SGHTA and FQGTGA. The V and J ends lost 4 bases and 5 bases respectively, with 13 bases between them. CDR3 length: 14 residues. The CDR3 nucleotides are TGTGCCAGCAGCTGGGGGGGCGGGAGAGATACGCAGTATTTT. Translating gives CASSWGGGRDTQYF.

This sequence joins TRBV27 and TRBJ2-1; TRBD1 might be the D (5 bases). V dropped 1 base and J dropped 8 bases, with 15 bases sitting between them. The CDR3 length is 15 residues. Germline CDR1 MNHEY, CDR2 SMNVEV (reference sequence). In nucleotides, the CDR3 is TGTGCCAGCAGTTTATGGAACCCCCAGGGCGATGAGCAGTTCTTC. Amino acid sequence: CASSLWNPQGDEQFF.

This clone was seen only a few times. For the CDR3, the DNA is TGTGCCAGCAGCTTGGCTTGGGCCCTCTATGGCTACACCTTC. Amino acid sequence: CASSLAWALYGYTF. This sequence joins TRBV5-6 and TRBJ1-2; D gene unclear. Germline values: CDR1 SGHDT, CDR2 YYEEEE. CDR3 size: 14 residues. Trimming removed 0 bases at V and 4 bases at J, with 10 bases between.

V and J are TRBV7-9 and TRBJ2-7, with 7 bases matching TRBD2. Germline V lookup: CDR1 SEHNR, CDR2 FQNEAQ (reference sequence). The CDR3 consists of 17 residues. V was clipped by 5 bases and J by 0 bases; unmatched bases: 13. The CDR3 nucleotides read TGTGCCAGCAGCCCAGGCTTAGGCGGGAGAATCTCCTACGAGCAGTACTTC. Translating gives CASSPGLGGRISYEQYF.

The chain couples TRBV7-2 to TRBJ2-3; possible D gene TRBD1, 5 bases. The CDR3 length is 14 residues. Trimming removed 5 bases from V and 6 bases from J, with 15 bases in between. Germline CDR1 is SGHTA and CDR2 is FQGNSA. CDR3 residues: CASSPRVGDDTQYF. CDR3 in DNA: TGTGCCAGCAGCCCCCGAGTAGGGGATGATACGCAGTATTTT.